The clone carrying this T cell receptor (beta chain) was picked up a small number of times. Its antigen is still unknown. These data belong to a study of T cells in Graves' hyperthyroidism and ophthalmopathy. Disease lasting under 3 months, a NOSPECS grade of at least 4, and a Clinical Activity Score of at least 3 were features of the ophthalmopathy patients. Looked up from germline, CDR1 is DFQATT and CDR2 is SNEGSKA (reference sequence). The CDR3 consists of 13 residues. Trimming left V 6 bases short and J 4 bases short, with 15 bases between. Notes on the study in general: Ophthalmopathy was identified by the model a median about six months ahead of onset.

Amplification yielded TCR beta CDR3 regions, with RNA transcripts as the source. The primer set for the first-round RT-PCR of the TCR CDR3 was HTBI. One entry per CDR3 protein results from TCRdb running MiXCR on the multiplex PCR reads. The profile shows some 530,000 distinct CDR3 sequences, about 20% of them singletons. The specimen was blood. V gene TRBV20-1 combines with J gene TRBJ2-5; D is perhaps TRBD1 or TRBD2 (5 bases each). The sequence was obtained from a woman in her sixties or seventies with Graves' ophthalmopathy. CDR3 in amino acids: CSAPRGPGETQYF. The CDR3 DNA follows: TGCAGTGCCCCTCGGGGACCAGGAGAGACCCAGTACTTC.